This TCR beta chain was retrieved from a study of T cell responses to AZD1222 COVID-19 vaccine. Only in-frame clones appear in the TCRdb table, and some are missing; sequencing was by immunoSEQ multiplex PCR. The repertoire includes approximately 220,000 clones, about 93% of them detected once, and roughly 1% sits in the top ten. Trimming cost V 1 base and J 4 bases, with 13 bases left between them. Germline-derived CDR1 and CDR2 are MNHNS and SASEGT. The CDR3 sequence is 15 residues long. The sequence was obtained from an adult in good health. The rearrangement joins TRBV6-1 to TRBJ1-2; the D gene is possibly TRBD1 (5 bases). Sequences were derived from peripheral blood, sampled on day 0 of MenACWY control vaccination. CDR3 coding DNA: TGTGCCAGCAGTGAAGAACCAGGGCTCGGCTATGGCTACACCTTC. It specifies CASSEEPGLGYGYTF.